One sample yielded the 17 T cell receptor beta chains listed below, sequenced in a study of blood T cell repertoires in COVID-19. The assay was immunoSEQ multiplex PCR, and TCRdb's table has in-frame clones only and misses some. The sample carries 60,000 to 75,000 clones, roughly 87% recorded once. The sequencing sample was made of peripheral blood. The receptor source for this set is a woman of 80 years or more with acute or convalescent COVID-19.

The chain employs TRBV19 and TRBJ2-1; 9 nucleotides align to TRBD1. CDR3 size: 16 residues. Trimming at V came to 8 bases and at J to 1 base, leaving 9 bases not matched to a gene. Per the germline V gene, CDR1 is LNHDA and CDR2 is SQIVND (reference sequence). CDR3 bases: TGTGCCAGTGGGACAGGCGGGACAGGGTCCTACAATGAGCAGTTCTTC. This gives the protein CASGTGGTGSYNEQFF.

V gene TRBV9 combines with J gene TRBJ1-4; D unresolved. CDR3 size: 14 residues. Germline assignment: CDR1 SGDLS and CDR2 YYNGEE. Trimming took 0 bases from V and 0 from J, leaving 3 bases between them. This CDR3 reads CASSVAPTNEKLFF. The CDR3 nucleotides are TGTGCCAGCAGCGTAGCTCCAACTAATGAAAAACTGTTTTTT.

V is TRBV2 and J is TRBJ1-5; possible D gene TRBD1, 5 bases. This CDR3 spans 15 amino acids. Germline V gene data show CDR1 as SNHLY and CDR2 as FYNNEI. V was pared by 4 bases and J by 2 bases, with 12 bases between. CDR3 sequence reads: CASSVSGLGNQPQHF. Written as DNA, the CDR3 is TGTGCCAGCAGTGTCTCAGGGTTGGGCAATCAGCCCCAGCATTTT.

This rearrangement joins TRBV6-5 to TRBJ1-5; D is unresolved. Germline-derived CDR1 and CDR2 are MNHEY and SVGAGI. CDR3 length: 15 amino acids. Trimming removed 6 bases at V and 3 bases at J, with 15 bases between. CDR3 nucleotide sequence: TGTGCCAGCAGCGTAGGACTCTACGACAATCAGCCCCAGCATTTT. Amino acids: CASSVGLYDNQPQHF.

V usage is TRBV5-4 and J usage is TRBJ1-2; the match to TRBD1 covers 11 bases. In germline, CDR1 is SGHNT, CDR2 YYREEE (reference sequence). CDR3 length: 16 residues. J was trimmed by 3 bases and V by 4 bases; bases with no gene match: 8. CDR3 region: CASSAGQGAIYYGYTF. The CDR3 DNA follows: TGTGCCAGCAGCGCTGGACAGGGGGCGATATACTATGGCTACACCTTC.

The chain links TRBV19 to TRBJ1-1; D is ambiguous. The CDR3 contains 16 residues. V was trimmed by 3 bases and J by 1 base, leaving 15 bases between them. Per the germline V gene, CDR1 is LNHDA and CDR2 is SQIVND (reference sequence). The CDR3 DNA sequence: TGTGCCAGTAGTATTTCTGGGAGGGTTGAGAACACTGAAGCTTTCTTT. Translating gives CASSISGRVENTEAFF.

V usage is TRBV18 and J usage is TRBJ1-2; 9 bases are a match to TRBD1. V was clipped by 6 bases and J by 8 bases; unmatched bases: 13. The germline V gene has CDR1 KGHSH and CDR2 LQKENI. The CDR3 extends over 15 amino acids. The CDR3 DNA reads TGTGCCAGCTCCCAGGGACAGGGCGCCTTGGTCGGCTACACCTTC. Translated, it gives CASSQGQGALVGYTF.

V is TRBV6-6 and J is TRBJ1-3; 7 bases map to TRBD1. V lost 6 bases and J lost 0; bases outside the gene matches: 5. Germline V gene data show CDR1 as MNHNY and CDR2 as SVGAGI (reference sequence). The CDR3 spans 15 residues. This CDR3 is CASRDRVYSGNTIYF. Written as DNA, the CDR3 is TGTGCCAGCAGAGACAGGGTCTACTCTGGAAACACCATATATTTT.

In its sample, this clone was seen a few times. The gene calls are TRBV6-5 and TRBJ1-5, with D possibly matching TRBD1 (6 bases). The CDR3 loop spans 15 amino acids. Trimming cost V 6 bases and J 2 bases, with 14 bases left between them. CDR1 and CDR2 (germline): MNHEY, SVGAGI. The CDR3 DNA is TGTGCCAGCAGGCGACAGGTGAGGGGCAATCAGCCCCAGCATTTT. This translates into CASRRQVRGNQPQHF.

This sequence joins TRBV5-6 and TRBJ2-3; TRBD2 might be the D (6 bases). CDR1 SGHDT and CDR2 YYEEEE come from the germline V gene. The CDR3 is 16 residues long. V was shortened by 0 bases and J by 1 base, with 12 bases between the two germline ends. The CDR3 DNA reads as TGTGCCAGCAGCTTGGGCGGGGTTTCTCGCACAGATACGCAGTATTTT. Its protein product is CASSLGGVSRTDTQYF. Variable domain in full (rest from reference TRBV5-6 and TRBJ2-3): DAGVTQSPTHLIKTRGQQVTLRCSPKSGHDTVSWYQQALGQGPQFIFQYYEEEERQRGNFPDRFSGHQFPNYSSELNVNALLLGDSALYLCASSLGGVSRTDTQYFGPGTRLTVL.

CDR3 region: CASSPRTSGGYNEQFF. The CDR3 nucleotides are TGTGCCAGCAGCCCGAGGACTAGCGGGGGCTACAATGAGCAGTTCTTC. The J gene is TRBJ2-1, the V gene TRBV3-1 (or the pseudogene TRBV3-2); 13 nucleotides align to TRBD2. The germline gives CDR1 LGHDT, CDR2 YNNKEL (reference sequence). The CDR3 has 16 residues. Trimming took 4 bases from V and 3 from J; bases not matched to a gene: 3.

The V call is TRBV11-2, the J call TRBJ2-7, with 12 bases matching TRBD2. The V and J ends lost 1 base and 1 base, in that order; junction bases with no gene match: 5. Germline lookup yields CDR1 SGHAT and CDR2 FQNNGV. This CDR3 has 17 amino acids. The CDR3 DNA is TGTGCCAGCAGCTTAGCGAGGACTAGCGGGGTTTCCTACGAGCAGTACTTC. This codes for CASSLARTSGVSYEQYF.

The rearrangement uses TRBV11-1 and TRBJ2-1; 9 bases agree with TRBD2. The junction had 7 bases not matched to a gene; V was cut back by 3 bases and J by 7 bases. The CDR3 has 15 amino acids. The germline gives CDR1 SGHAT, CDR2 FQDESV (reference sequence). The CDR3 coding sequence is TGTGCCAGCAGCTTTTGGCGGGAGGGCCGGAATGAGCAGTTCTTC. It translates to CASSFWREGRNEQFF.

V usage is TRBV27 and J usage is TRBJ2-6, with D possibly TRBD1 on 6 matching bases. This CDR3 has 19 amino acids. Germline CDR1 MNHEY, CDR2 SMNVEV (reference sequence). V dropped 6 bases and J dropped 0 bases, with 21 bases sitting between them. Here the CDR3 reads CASSQMDSLFFSGANVLTF. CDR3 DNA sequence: TGTGCCAGCAGCCAAATGGACAGCCTATTTTTCTCTGGGGCCAACGTCCTGACTTTC.

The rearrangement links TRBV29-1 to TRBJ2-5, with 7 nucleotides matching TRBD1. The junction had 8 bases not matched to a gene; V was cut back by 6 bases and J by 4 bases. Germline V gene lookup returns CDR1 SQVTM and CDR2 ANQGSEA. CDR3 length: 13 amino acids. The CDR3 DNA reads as TGCAGCGTCGGTGGGACAGCTATAGAGACCCAGTACTTC. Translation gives CSVGGTAIETQYF.

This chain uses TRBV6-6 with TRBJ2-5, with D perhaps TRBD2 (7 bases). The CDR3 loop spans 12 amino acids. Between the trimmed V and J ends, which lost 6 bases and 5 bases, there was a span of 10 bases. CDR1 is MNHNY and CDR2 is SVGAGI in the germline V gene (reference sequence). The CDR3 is CASRKGGETQYF. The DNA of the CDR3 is TGTGCCAGCAGAAAGGGGGGGGAGACCCAGTACTTC.

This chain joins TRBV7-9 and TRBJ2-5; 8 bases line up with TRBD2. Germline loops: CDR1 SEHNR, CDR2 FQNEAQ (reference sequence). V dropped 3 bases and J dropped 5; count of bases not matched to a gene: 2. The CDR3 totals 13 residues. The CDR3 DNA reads TGTGCCAGCAGCTTCGCGGGGGGTGAGACCCAGTACTTC. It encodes CASSFAGGETQYF.